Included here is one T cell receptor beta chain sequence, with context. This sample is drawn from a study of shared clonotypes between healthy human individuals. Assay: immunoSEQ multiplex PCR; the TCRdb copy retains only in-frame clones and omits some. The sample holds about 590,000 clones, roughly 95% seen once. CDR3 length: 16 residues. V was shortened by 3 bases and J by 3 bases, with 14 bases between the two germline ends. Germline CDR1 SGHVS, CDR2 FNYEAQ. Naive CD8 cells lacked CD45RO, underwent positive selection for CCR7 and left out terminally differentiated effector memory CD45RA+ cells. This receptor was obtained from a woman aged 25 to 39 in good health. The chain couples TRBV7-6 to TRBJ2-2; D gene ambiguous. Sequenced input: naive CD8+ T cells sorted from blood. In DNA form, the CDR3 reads TGTGCCAGCAGCTTGACCACCTCGGTTGACACCGGGGAGCTGTTTTTT. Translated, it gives CASSLTTSVDTGELFF.